Following are 5 T cell receptor beta chains from one sample sequenced in a study of cytomegalovirus exposure and HLA in healthy donors (dated by TCRdb to the late 2010s). Library prep was done by the immunoSEQ multiplex PCR assay. A mixture of 60 forward primers for TCR Vbeta segments and 13 reverse primers for TCR Jbeta segments was used in the multiplex PCR. This is the immuneACCESS table as TCRdb keeps it, with only in-frame sequences that have V and J called. A part of the clones is gone; compared with another copy, unresolved V genes explain less than half, and the rest is unexplained. Across this sample there are under 140,000 clones, with 65% to 80% seen only once. 5.5% to 7% of the sample goes to the ten largest clones. The sample comprised PBMCs. Receptors originate from a man aged 25-45 years in good health and CMV-seropositive.

The chain uses TRBV25-1 and TRBJ2-1, with 12 nucleotides matching TRBD2. Germline loops: CDR1 MGHDK, CDR2 SYGVNS. The CDR3 covers 18 residues. The ends lost 2 bases at V and 0 bases at J; junction bases unmatched: 5. The CDR3 sequence: CASSETSGGTSSYNEQFF. For the CDR3, the DNA is TGTGCCAGCAGTGAAACTAGCGGGGGGACGAGCTCCTACAATGAGCAGTTCTTC.

The J gene is TRBJ2-2, the V gene TRBV7-3; 9 bases map to TRBD2. V shed 6 bases, J shed 6 bases, and the junction held 11 bases outside the gene matches. The CDR3 length is 16 residues. Germline CDR1 reads SGHTA; CDR2 reads FQGTGA. CDR3 protein: CASSQLGGGAPGELFF. In nucleotides, the CDR3 is TGTGCCAGCAGTCAGCTTGGCGGGGGGGCCCCCGGGGAGCTGTTTTTT. Variable domain in full (rest from reference TRBV7-3 and TRBJ2-2): GAGVSQTPSNKVTEKGKYVELRCDPISGHTALYWYRQSLGQGPEFLIYFQGTGAADDSGLPNDRFFAVRPEGSVSTLKIQRTERGDSAVYLCASSQLGGGAPGELFFGEGSRLTVL.

The chain is built from TRBV25-1 and TRBJ2-3, with 12 bases lining up with TRBD2. Unmatched junction bases numbered 2, after V lost 6 bases and J lost 1 base. Per germline, CDR1 MGHDK and CDR2 SYGVNS. The CDR3 has 15 residues. The CDR3 loop reads CASRRTSGGTDTQYF. CDR3 DNA sequence: TGTGCCAGCAGGCGGACTAGCGGGGGCACAGATACGCAGTATTTT.

The chain links TRBV4-3 to TRBJ2-1, with 13 nucleotides matching TRBD2. From germline, CDR1 is LGHNA and CDR2 YSLEER. V was clipped by 1 base and J by 9 bases; unmatched bases: 6. The CDR3 contains 16 residues. CDR3 DNA sequence: TGCGCCAGCAGCCAAGCAACTAGCGGGGGGGCGGGTGAGCAGTTCTTC. It codes for CASSQATSGGAGEQFF.

The chain employs TRBV6-5 and TRBJ1-2; the D gene is possibly TRBD1 (6 bases). The CDR3 has 15 residues. V was clipped by 3 bases and J by 0 bases, with 11 bases between them. Germline CDR1 reads MNHEY; CDR2 reads SVGAGI. The CDR3: CASSYTGFSNYGYTF. DNA for the CDR3: TGTGCCAGCAGTTATACAGGGTTCTCTAACTATGGCTACACCTTC.